This is a list of T cell receptor beta chains from one sample in a study of shared clonotypes between healthy human individuals. Repertoires were generated with immunoSEQ multiplex PCR, while TCRdb's copy carries only in-frame clones and drops some. The table has 450,000 to 600,000 clones, roughly 78% seen once. Sequenced sample: PBMCs. Receptors originate from a woman aged 40 to 50 in good health. Some clones in this sample may be carry-over from other donors' samples. CDR3s include the opening cysteine and the closing phenylalanine or tryptophan. The order of the fields is J gene, D gene, V gene, clone size, CDR3 DNA, CDR3 protein. The D gene is left open where the match is weak. Clone size, where shown, is once, few, many, or a class for clones that have expanded.

TRBJ2-5	.	TRBV28	.	TGTGCCAGCAGTTTATTGGGCGTGGTGGGCACCACCGAGACCCAGTACTTC	CASSLLGVVGTTETQYF
TRBJ1-2	.	TRBV5-1	once	TGCGCCAGCAGTTCGGACACGGCCAGCGGCTACACCTTC	CASSSDTASGYTF
TRBJ2-2	TRBD2	TRBV4-2	.	TGTGCCAGCAGCCCTTTACCACTAGCGGAGAACACCGGGGAGCTGTTTTTT	CASSPLPLAENTGELFF
TRBJ1-5	TRBD1	TRBV28	.	TGTGCCAGCACATTAGGGCAGGGGGTGGGATATAATCAGCCCCAGCATTTT	CASTLGQGVGYNQPQHF
TRBJ1-1	.	TRBV5-1	once	TGCGCCAGCAGCTTCAGGGGCCTGAACACTGAAGCTTTCTTT	CASSFRGLNTEAFF
TRBJ2-5	TRBD2	TRBV4-1	.	TGCGTCAGCAGCGAACGGACTAGCGAAGAGACCCAGTACTTC	CVSSERTSEETQYF
TRBJ1-4	.	TRBV18	.	TGTGCCAGCTCACGGCGGCAGAATGAAAAACTGTTTTTT	CASSRRQNEKLFF
TRBJ2-7	.	TRBV7-8	.	TGTGCCAGCAGCCTAGGGGACACGAGATCCTACGAGCAGTACTTC	CASSLGDTRSYEQYF
TRBJ2-7	.	TRBV5-3	.	TGTGCCAGAAGCTTGGTTCAGACCGCCTACGAGCAGTACTTC	CARSLVQTAYEQYF
TRBJ1-2	TRBD1	TRBV4-3	.	TGCGCCAGCAGCCAAGTGGCCGGGACAGGGGTGGGCTACACCTTC	CASSQVAGTGVGYTF
TRBJ1-5	.	TRBV2	.	TGTGCCAGCAACCCCGGGACTCAGCCCCAGCATTTT	CASNPGTQPQHF
TRBJ2-1	TRBD2	TRBV5-4	.	TGTGCCAGCAGCGATCGACTAGCTAGCTCCTACAATGAGCAGTTCTTC	CASSDRLASSYNEQFF
TRBJ1-2	.	TRBV7-9	.	TGTGCCAGCAGCTCGACCCGACAGTACCGGGGAGACTATGGCTACACCTTC	CASSSTRQYRGDYGYTF
TRBJ2-5	.	TRBV6-1	.	TGTGCCAGCAGTGTGGACGGCGGGGAGACCCAGTACTTC	CASSVDGGETQYF
TRBJ2-7	.	TRBV13	.	TGTGCCAGCAGCTTAGGTCGGCTTGTCAACTTC	CASSLGRLVNF
TRBJ2-2	TRBD2	TRBV11-2	few	TGTGCCAGCAGCTCCTCAGCGAGCGGGGAGAACACCGGGGAGCTGTTTTTT	CASSSSASGENTGELFF
TRBJ2-5	TRBD2	TRBV5-4	.	TGTGCCAGCAGCTCGGGACTAGCGGGAGAGAGGGAGACCCAGTACTTC	CASSSGLAGERETQYF
TRBJ2-5	.	TRBV7-2	.	TGTGCCAGCAGCGTGGTGGGCCAAGAGACCCAGTACTTC	CASSVVGQETQYF
TRBJ2-5	.	TRBV18	.	TGTGCCAGCTCCGCGGACATACAAGAGACCCAGTACTTC	CASSADIQETQYF
TRBJ1-3	.	TRBV18	.	TGTGCCAGCTCGCCCGTCGCGGGGGCTGGAAACACCATATATTTT	CASSPVAGAGNTIYF
TRBJ1-1	TRBD1	TRBV5-1	.	TGCGCCAGCAGCTCCACAGGGGGCGCGGGTGAAGCTTTCTTT	CASSSTGGAGEAFF
TRBJ2-4	.	TRBV7-9	.	TGTGCCAGCAGTGGTGTCAAAAACATTCAGTACTTC	CASSGVKNIQYF
TRBJ2-2	.	TRBV7-6	.	TGTGCCAGCAGCTTCTATCAGGGGGGTACCGGGGAGCTGTTTTTT	CASSFYQGGTGELFF
TRBJ1-5	.	TRBV5-1	.	TGCGCCAGCAGCTTGGACACCAATCAGCCCCAGCATTTT	CASSLDTNQPQHF
TRBJ2-7	.	TRBV27	.	TGTGCCAGCAGTTTATGGGGGGGCAGGGGGCAACGCGAGCAGTACTTC	CASSLWGGRGQREQYF
TRBJ2-5	.	TRBV7-6	.	TGTGCCAGCAGCTTAGTTGGCCCCCCAAGGGGGGAGACCCAGTACTTC	CASSLVGPPRGETQYF
TRBJ1-4	.	TRBV19	.	TGTGCCAGTAGTATAGTTGGGACATCCTATGAAAAACTGTTTTTT	CASSIVGTSYEKLFF
TRBJ2-1	TRBD2	TRBV5-4	.	TGTGCCAGCAGTCCGAGCGGGAGAAATGGCAATGAGCAGTTCTTC	CASSPSGRNGNEQFF
TRBJ1-5	.	TRBV5-4	.	TGTGCCAGATCGGACAGAGGTTCATATCAGCCCCAGCATTTT	CARSDRGSYQPQHF
TRBJ2-3	TRBD2	TRBV9	.	TGTGCCAGCAGCATTCTAGCGGACCTTAGCACAGATACGCAGTATTTT	CASSILADLSTDTQYF
TRBJ1-3	.	TRBV6-5	.	TGTGCCAGCGGGACGGATGGAAACACCATATATTTT	CASGTDGNTIYF
TRBJ2-3	.	TRBV28	.	TGTGCCAGCAGTTTAGGGGCGGACCCTAGCACAGATACGCAGTATTTT	CASSLGADPSTDTQYF
TRBJ2-7	.	TRBV21-1	.	TGTGCCAGCAGCTCGCCCCCCGGACTAGCGGCCCCCCTGGGGCACGAGCAGTACTTC	CASSSPPGLAAPLGHEQYF
TRBJ2-7	.	TRBV5-1	.	TGCGCCAGCAACCGGGACTCAAGCTCCTACGAGCAGTACTTC	CASNRDSSSYEQYF
TRBJ1-5	TRBD1	TRBV19	.	TGTGCCAGTAGTATAGACGGGACAGGGAATCAGCCCCAGCATTTT	CASSIDGTGNQPQHF
TRBJ2-7	.	TRBV7-2	.	TGTGCCAGCAGCCTCACAGGTGGCCTAGGATACGAGCAGTACTTC	CASSLTGGLGYEQYF
TRBJ2-1	TRBD2	TRBV19	.	TGTGCCAGTTCCGGACTAGCGGAAAATGAGCAGTTCTTC	CASSGLAENEQFF
TRBJ2-4	.	TRBV28	.	TGTGCCAGCAGTTTAGAGGGGGTGGCCAAAAACATTCAGTACTTC	CASSLEGVAKNIQYF
TRBJ1-2	.	TRBV10-3	.	TGTGCCATCAGTGAGTTGTCACAGGGAGGCGGCTACACCTTC	CAISELSQGGGYTF
TRBJ1-2	.	TRBV5-1	.	TGCGCCAGTAGCCGGGAGGGCCCTAACTATGGCTACACCTTC	CASSREGPNYGYTF
TRBJ2-2	.	TRBV7-8	.	TGTGCCAGCAGCCTGTGGGGCGGGGAGCTGTTTTTT	CASSLWGGELFF
TRBJ1-3	.	TRBV2	.	TGTGCCAGCAGTGACCCGGCTGGAAACACCATATATTTT	CASSDPAGNTIYF
TRBJ2-7	TRBD1	TRBV7-3	.	TGTGCCAGCAGCAGGGACAGAGCCTACGAGCAGTACTTC	CASSRDRAYEQYF
TRBJ2-1	.	TRBV28	.	TGTGCCAGCATTAGCCTAGCACTAGCCCAAAATGAGCAGTTCTTC	CASISLALAQNEQFF
TRBJ2-2	.	TRBV2	.	TGTGCCAGCAGCCCAGGGGTTACCGGGGAGCTGTTTTTT	CASSPGVTGELFF
TRBJ2-7	.	TRBV28	.	TGTGCCAGCAGTTCACCCTCGGGACCCCTATTCCACGAGCAGTACTTC	CASSSPSGPLFHEQYF
TRBJ2-3	.	TRBV29-1	.	TGCAGCGTTGGCAGCAGCACAGATACGCAGTATTTT	CSVGSSTDTQYF